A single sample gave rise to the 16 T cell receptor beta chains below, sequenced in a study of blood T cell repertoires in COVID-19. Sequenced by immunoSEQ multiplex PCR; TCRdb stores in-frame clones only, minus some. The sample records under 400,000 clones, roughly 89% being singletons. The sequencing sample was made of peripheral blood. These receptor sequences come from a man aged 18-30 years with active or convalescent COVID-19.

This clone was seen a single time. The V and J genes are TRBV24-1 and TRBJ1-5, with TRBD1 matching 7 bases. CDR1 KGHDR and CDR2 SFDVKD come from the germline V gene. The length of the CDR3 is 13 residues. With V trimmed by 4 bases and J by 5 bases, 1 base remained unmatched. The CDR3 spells CATSETGDQPQHF. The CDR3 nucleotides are TGTGCCACCAGTGAAACAGGGGATCAGCCCCAGCATTTT.

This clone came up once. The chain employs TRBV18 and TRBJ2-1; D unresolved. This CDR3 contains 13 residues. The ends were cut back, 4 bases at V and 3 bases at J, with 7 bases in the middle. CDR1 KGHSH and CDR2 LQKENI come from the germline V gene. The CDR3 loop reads CASSQELYNEQFF. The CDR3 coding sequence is TGTGCCAGCTCACAAGAACTCTACAATGAGCAGTTCTTC.

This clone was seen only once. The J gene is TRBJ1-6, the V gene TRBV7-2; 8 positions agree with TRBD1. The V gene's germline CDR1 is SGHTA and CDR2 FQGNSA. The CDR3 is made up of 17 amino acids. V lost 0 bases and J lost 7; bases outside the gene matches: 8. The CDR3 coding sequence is TGTGCCAGCAGCTTAGCTTACCGGCAGGGGGCAAATTCACCCCTCCACTTT. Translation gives CASSLAYRQGANSPLHF.

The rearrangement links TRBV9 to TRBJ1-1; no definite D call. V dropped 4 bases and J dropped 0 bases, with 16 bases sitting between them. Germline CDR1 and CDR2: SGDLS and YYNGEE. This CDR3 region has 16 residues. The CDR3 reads CASSPQIAGLNTEAFF. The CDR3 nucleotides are TGTGCCAGCAGCCCCCAAATCGCCGGTTTGAACACTGAAGCTTTCTTT.

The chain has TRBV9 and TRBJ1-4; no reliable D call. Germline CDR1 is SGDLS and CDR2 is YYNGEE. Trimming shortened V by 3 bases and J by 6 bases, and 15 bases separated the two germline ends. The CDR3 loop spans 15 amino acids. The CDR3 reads CASSADGPGYEKLFF. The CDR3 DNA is TGTGCCAGCAGCGCCGACGGCCCGGGGTATGAAAAACTGTTTTTT.

CDR3 sequence: CASSGGRHNEQFF. CDR3 coding DNA: TGCGCCAGCAGCGGAGGACGGCACAATGAGCAGTTCTTC. The chain links TRBV5-1 to TRBJ2-1; TRBD2 is a possible D gene (5 bases). The CDR3 covers 13 residues. The V gene lost 4 bases and the J gene lost 5 bases, with 10 bases spanning the gap. Germline values: CDR1 SGHRS, CDR2 YFSETQ.

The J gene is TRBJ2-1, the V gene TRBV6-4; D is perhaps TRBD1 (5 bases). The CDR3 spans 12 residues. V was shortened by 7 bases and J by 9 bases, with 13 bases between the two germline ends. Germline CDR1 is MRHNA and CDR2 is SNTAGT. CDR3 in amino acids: CASIFQGSEQFF. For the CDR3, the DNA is TGTGCCAGCATTTTCCAGGGTAGTGAGCAGTTCTTC.

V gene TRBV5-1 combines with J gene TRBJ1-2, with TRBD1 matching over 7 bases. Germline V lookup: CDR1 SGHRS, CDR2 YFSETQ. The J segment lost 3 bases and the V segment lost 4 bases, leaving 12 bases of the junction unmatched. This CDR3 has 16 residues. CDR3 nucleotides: TGCGCCAGCAGCCAAGCCGCCCGGACAGGCTACTATGGCTACACCTTC. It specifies CASSQAARTGYYGYTF. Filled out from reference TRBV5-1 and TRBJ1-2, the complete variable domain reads KAGVTQTPRYLIKTRGQQVTLSCSPISGHRSVSWYQQTPGQGLQFLFEYFSETQRNKGNFPGRFSGRQFSNSRSEMNVSTLELGDSALYLCASSQAARTGYYGYTFGSGTRLTVV.

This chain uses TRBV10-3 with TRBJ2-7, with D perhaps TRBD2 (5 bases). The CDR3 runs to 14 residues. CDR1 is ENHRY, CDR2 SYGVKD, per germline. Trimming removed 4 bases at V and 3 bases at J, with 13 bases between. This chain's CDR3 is CAISAEGSSYEQYF. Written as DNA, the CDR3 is TGTGCCATCAGTGCAGAGGGCTCAAGCTACGAGCAGTACTTC.

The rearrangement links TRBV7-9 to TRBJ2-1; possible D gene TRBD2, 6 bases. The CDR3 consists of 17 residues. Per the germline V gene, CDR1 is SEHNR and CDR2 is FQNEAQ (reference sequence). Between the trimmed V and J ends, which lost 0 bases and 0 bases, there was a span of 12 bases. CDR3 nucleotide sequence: TGTGCCAGCAGCTTAGCCGGCGGGGCCCTCTCCTACAATGAGCAGTTCTTC. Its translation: CASSLAGGALSYNEQFF. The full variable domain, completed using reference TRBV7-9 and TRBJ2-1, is DTGVSQNPRHKITKRGQNVTFRCDPISEHNRLYWYRQTLGQGPEFLTYFQNEAQLEKSRLLSDRFSAERPKGSFSTLEIQRTEQGDSAMYLCASSLAGGALSYNEQFFGPGTRLTVL.

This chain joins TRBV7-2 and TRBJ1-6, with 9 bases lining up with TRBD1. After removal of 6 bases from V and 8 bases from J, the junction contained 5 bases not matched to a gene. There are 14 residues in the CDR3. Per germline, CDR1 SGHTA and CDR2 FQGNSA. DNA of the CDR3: TGTGCCAGCAGATTGGGACAGGGTGATTCACCCCTCCACTTT. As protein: CASRLGQGDSPLHF.

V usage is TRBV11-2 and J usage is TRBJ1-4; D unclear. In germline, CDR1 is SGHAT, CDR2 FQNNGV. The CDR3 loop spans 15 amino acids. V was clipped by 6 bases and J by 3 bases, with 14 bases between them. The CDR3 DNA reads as TGTGCCAGCAGGCCAGCCGGGATCTCTAATGAAAAACTGTTTTTT. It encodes CASRPAGISNEKLFF.

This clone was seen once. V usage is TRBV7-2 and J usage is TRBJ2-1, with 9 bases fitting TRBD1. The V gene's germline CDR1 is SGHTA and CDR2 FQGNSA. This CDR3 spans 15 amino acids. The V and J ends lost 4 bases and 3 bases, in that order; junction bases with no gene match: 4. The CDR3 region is CASSSRDRVYNEQFF. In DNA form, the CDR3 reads TGTGCCAGCAGCTCCCGGGACAGGGTCTACAATGAGCAGTTCTTC.

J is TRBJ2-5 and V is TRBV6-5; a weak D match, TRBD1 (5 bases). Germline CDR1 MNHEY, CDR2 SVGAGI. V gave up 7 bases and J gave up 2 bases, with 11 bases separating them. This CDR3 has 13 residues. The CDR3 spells CASTRQPQETQYF. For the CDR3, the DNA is TGTGCCAGCACCCGACAGCCTCAAGAGACCCAGTACTTC.

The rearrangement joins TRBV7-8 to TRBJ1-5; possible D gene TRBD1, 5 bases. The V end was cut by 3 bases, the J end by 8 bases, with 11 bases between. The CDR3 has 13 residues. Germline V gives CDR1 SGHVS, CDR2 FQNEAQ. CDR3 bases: TGTGCCAGCAGCTTGGCAGGGTTGGAGCCCCAGCATTTT. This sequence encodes CASSLAGLEPQHF.

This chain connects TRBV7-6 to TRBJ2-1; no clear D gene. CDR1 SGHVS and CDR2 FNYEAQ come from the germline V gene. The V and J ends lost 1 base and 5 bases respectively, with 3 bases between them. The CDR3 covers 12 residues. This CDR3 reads CASSLVDNEQFF. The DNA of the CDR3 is TGTGCCAGCAGCTTAGTCGACAATGAGCAGTTCTTC.